This entry describes one T cell receptor (beta chain). A much larger clone lies a single base off, so this may be a read error. This beta chain lies outside the target of a library built for alpha chains; its clone size means little. Time point here: sample taken at primary tumor resection. Sequencing was performed on whole RNA extracted from tumor and nontumor lung tissue, or from frozen PBMC, and the material was left unsorted. There are 15 residues in the CDR3. The germline gives CDR1 MNHEY, CDR2 SMNVEV (reference sequence). The data were taken from a study of spatial heterogeneity in lung cancer. MiXCR, run by TCRdb on the 5' RACE reads, gives a single entry per CDR3 protein. The sample gives over 10,000 distinct CDR3 sequences, 3.9% of which show up once; 35% to 50% is in the top ten.

This TCR derives from a male donor with early-stage non-small cell lung cancer. The source was PBMCs, collected at surgery. V gene TRBV27 combines with J gene TRBJ1-6; 11 nucleotides match TRBD1. The CDR3 DNA is TGTGCCGGCAGTCCCGGGACAGGGGGTAATTCACCCCTCCACTTT. It is translated as CAGSPGTGGNSPLHF.